This T cell receptor (beta chain) was captured in a study of blood T cell repertoires in COVID-19. In the original workflow: Reference gene primer amplification in the assay estimated nucleated cell counts. Assay: immunoSEQ multiplex PCR; the TCRdb copy retains only in-frame clones and omits some. V and J calls and clone size are given by that table; D and trimming were obtained from the DNA. Found here are some 83,000 clones, 84% of them singletons; the top ten hold around 3.4%. The sample taken for sequencing was peripheral blood. The sequence derives from a man aged 45-65 years with acute or convalescent COVID-19.

CDR3 bases: TGTGCCAGCAGCTCCCTTCGGGAGGGGAACACCGGGGAGCTGTTTTTT. It encodes CASSSLREGNTGELFF. This sequence joins TRBV5-6 and TRBJ2-2; TRBD2 matches at 8 bases. CDR3 size: 16 residues. V shed 3 bases and J 1 base; nucleotides not matched to a gene: 5. The germline V gene has CDR1 SGHDT and CDR2 YYEEEE. Supplemented by reference TRBV5-6 and TRBJ2-2, the full variable domain reads DAGVTQSPTHLIKTRGQQVTLRCSPKSGHDTVSWYQQALGQGPQFIFQYYEEEERQRGNFPDRFSGHQFPNYSSELNVNALLLGDSALYLCASSSLREGNTGELFFGEGSRLTVL.